These 24 T cell receptor beta chains originate from one sample sequenced in a study of blood T cells in healthy people across ages. Through a sample-barcoded 5' primer and a J-beta primer mix, a second PCR was run for roughly 6 to 12 cycles. MiXCR was run by TCRdb on the 5' RACE reads, yielding one entry per CDR3 protein. This table holds hundreds of thousands of distinct CDR3 sequences, 40% to 60% found once. The sample consisted of blood. These receptors were obtained from a young man in good health.

This chain links TRBV10-3 with TRBJ1-1; no definite D call. Trimming shortened V by 1 base and J by 0 bases, and 9 bases separated the two germline ends. The CDR3 loop spans 15 amino acids. Germline loops: CDR1 ENHRY, CDR2 SYGVKD. In nucleotides, the CDR3 is TGTGCCATCAGTGAGTATATGGGCTTGAACACTGAAGCTTTCTTT. It specifies CAISEYMGLNTEAFF.

This clonotype showed up many times. The chain links TRBV9 to TRBJ2-7; TRBD1 is a possible D gene (5 bases). V was shortened by 3 bases and J by 2 bases, with 9 bases between the two germline ends. The CDR3 is 13 residues long. Germline assignment: CDR1 SGDLS and CDR2 YYNGEE. CDR3 sequence reads: CASSATGTYEQYF. Here the CDR3 DNA reads TGTGCCAGCAGCGCTACAGGTACCTACGAGCAGTACTTC.

In this sample, this clonotype turned up a few times. This chain's CDR3 is CASSESGTSGGPGDTQYF. The DNA for the CDR3 is TGTGCCAGCAGTGAATCCGGGACTAGCGGGGGGCCGGGAGATACGCAGTATTTT. The chain employs TRBV25-1 and TRBJ2-3; 15 bases map to TRBD2. This CDR3 spans 18 amino acids. V dropped 1 base and J dropped 5; count of bases not matched to a gene: 7. The germline gives CDR1 MGHDK, CDR2 SYGVNS.

The chain employs TRBV5-1 and TRBJ2-1; TRBD1 might be the D (5 bases). The V end lost 0 bases, the J end lost 6 bases, and 13 bases lay between the germline ends. The CDR3 loop spans 15 amino acids. Looked up from germline, CDR1 is SGHRS and CDR2 is YFSETQ. This CDR3 is CASSLGPLQGNEQFF. CDR3 DNA: TGCGCCAGCAGCTTGGGCCCACTCCAGGGCAATGAGCAGTTCTTC. Full variable domain (outside the CDR3, taken from reference TRBV5-1 and TRBJ2-1): KAGVTQTPRYLIKTRGQQVTLSCSPISGHRSVSWYQQTPGQGLQFLFEYFSETQRNKGNFPGRFSGRQFSNSRSEMNVSTLELGDSALYLCASSLGPLQGNEQFFGPGTRLTVL.

This clonotype was observed at least ten times. The genes are TRBV29-1 and TRBJ2-7; weak D call: TRBD1 (6 bases). V lost 4 bases and J 2 bases, leaving 6 bases between the germline ends. The CDR3 length is 11 residues. The germline V gene has CDR1 SQVTM and CDR2 ANQGSEA. The CDR3 nucleotides are TGCAGCGTTGGACAGGCCTACGAGCAGTACTTC. Translation gives CSVGQAYEQYF.

CDR3 sequence reads: CASSTGTGISDTQYF. In nucleotides, the CDR3 is TGTGCCAGCAGTACGGGGACAGGGATCAGCGATACGCAGTATTTT. The rearrangement joins TRBV6-1 to TRBJ2-3, with 9 bases lining up with TRBD1. The CDR3 is 15 residues long. Trimming removed 5 bases from V and 6 bases from J; junction bases left unmatched: 9. The germline gives CDR1 MNHNS, CDR2 SASEGT.

The chain recombines TRBV7-3 with TRBJ2-3; D assignment may be TRBD1 or TRBD2 (5 bases each). CDR3 length: 15 amino acids. V was clipped by 3 bases and J by 6 bases, with 16 bases between them. Looked up from germline, CDR1 is SGHTA and CDR2 is FQGTGA. CDR3: CASSLRRGRRDTQYF. CDR3 coding DNA: TGTGCCAGCAGCTTGAGACGGGGCCGACGGGATACGCAGTATTTT. The variable domain in full, with the rest retrieved from reference TRBV7-3 and TRBJ2-3, is GAGVSQTPSNKVTEKGKYVELRCDPISGHTALYWYRQSLGQGPEFLIYFQGTGAADDSGLPNDRFFAVRPEGSVSTLKIQRTERGDSAVYLCASSLRRGRRDTQYFGPGTRLTVL.

This chain uses TRBV6-2 or TRBV6-3 with TRBJ2-1; possible D gene TRBD2, 6 bases. Trimming stripped 0 bases from V and 7 bases from J, with 16 bases between. Germline-derived CDR1 and CDR2 are MNHEY and SVGEGT. CDR3 length equals 16 residues. CDR3 sequence reads: CASSYSRGPLGNEQFF. In DNA, the CDR3 is TGTGCCAGCAGTTACTCGCGGGGACCCCTCGGGAATGAGCAGTTCTTC.

CDR3 residues: CASSAHGFHEQYF. CDR3 bases: TGTGCCAGCAGTGCCCATGGGTTCCACGAGCAGTACTTC. The rearrangement joins TRBV25-1 to TRBJ2-7, with no clear D. The CDR3 spans 13 residues. Per the germline V gene, CDR1 is MGHDK and CDR2 is SYGVNS. Trimming took off 4 bases at V and 5 bases at J, with 12 bases between the two ends.

This chain connects TRBV4-3 to TRBJ2-7, with D possibly TRBD2 on 5 matching bases. The ends were cut back, 0 bases at V and 2 bases at J, with 14 bases in the middle. This CDR3 region has 16 residues. Per germline, CDR1 LGHNA and CDR2 YSLEER. CDR3 DNA: TGCGCCAGCAGCCAAGATTACGGAGGTACTCCCTACGAGCAGTACTTC. Its protein product is CASSQDYGGTPYEQYF.

This clonotype was counted only a few times. This CDR3 reads CASSQPPGTSGGNEQFF. As DNA, the CDR3 is TGCGCCAGCAGCCAACCTCCTGGGACTAGCGGGGGCAATGAGCAGTTCTTC. The chain links TRBV4-3 to TRBJ2-1, with 14 bases lining up with TRBD2. J lost 6 bases, V lost 2 bases, and 6 bases had no gene match. The germline gives CDR1 LGHNA, CDR2 YSLEER. This CDR3 comprises 17 residues.

The CDR3 region has the DNA TGCAGCGTTGAAGACGCAAAGGGGACAGGGGCGAACGATGAGCAGTACTTC. Residues: CSVEDAKGTGANDEQYF. The genes are TRBV29-1 and TRBJ2-5; the match to TRBD1 covers 10 bases. CDR3 length: 17 residues. CDR1 and CDR2 (germline): SQVTM, ANQGSEA. V trimming: 0 bases; J trimming: 11 bases; junction bases outside the gene matches: 18. The full variable domain, completed using reference TRBV29-1 and TRBJ2-5, is SAVISQKPSRDICQRGTSLTIQCQVDSQVTMMFWYRQQPGQSLTLIATANQGSEATYESGFVIDKFPISRPNLTFSTLTVSNMSPEDSSIYLCSVEDAKGTGANDEQYFGPGTRLLVL.

There are a few counts of this clonotype. The chain combines TRBV9 with TRBJ2-5; 7 bases map to TRBD1. Germline CDR1 SGDLS, CDR2 YYNGEE. The trim removed 3 bases at V and 5 bases at J, leaving 16 bases unmatched. The CDR3 is 17 residues long. The DNA of the CDR3 is TGTGCCAGCAGCGCTAGGGACAGCCGGATGCAGGTTGAGACCCAGTACTTC. It codes for CASSARDSRMQVETQYF.

The rearrangement joins TRBV20-1 to TRBJ1-2; tentatively, D is TRBD1 (6 bases). The CDR3 is 11 residues long. With 5 bases removed from V and 4 bases from J, the gap between germline ends came to 8 bases. The V gene's germline CDR1 is DFQATT and CDR2 SNEGSKA (reference sequence). For the CDR3, the DNA is TGCAGTGCTTCGGACAGCTATGGCTACACCTTC. Its protein is CSASDSYGYTF.

The table lists this clonotype with a few counts. The rearrangement uses TRBV29-1 and TRBJ1-2, with 9 nucleotides matching TRBD1. V dropped 5 bases and J dropped 4; count of bases not matched to a gene: 2. CDR3 length: 12 residues. CDR1 SQVTM and CDR2 ANQGSEA come from the germline V gene. DNA of the CDR3: TGCAGCGTTTTGACAGGGGGCTATGGCTACACCTTC. Its translation is CSVLTGGYGYTF.

This chain links TRBV12-2 with TRBJ1-1; the table's D call of TRBD1 was not tested on the DNA. TRBV12-2 is annotated as a pseudogene. The CDR3 is made up of 16 amino acids. CDR3 in amino acids: CASPRGADCWSTEAFF. CDR3 nucleotide sequence: TGTGCAAGCCCCCGGGGGGCGGATTGTTGGAGCACTGAAGCTTTCTTT.

A few counts support this clonotype. The CDR3 nucleotides read TGTGCCAGCAGGTTAACCGGGGACGTCATTACGCAGTATTTT. Its protein is CASRLTGDVITQYF. The V and J genes are TRBV7-2 and TRBJ2-3; either TRBD1 or TRBD2 may supply D (5 bases each). From germline, CDR1 is SGHTA and CDR2 FQGNSA. The ends were cut back, 6 bases at V and 8 bases at J, with 18 bases in the middle. CDR3 length equals 14 residues.

In this sample, this clonotype turned up many times. The chain has TRBV4-2 and TRBJ2-2, with D unresolved. The CDR3 has 14 amino acids. Per the germline V gene, CDR1 is LGHNA and CDR2 is YNFKEQ. Between the trimmed V and J ends, which lost 0 bases and 4 bases, there was a span of 6 bases. The CDR3 loop reads CASSQEELTGELFF. The CDR3 bases are TGTGCCAGCAGCCAAGAAGAACTCACCGGGGAGCTGTTTTTT.

DNA of the CDR3: TGTGCCAGCAGCCAAGATCCGGGTCAGGCCTTCAATCAGCCCCAGCATTTT. Its translation is CASSQDPGQAFNQPQHF. This rearrangement joins TRBV3-1 to TRBJ1-5; D is undetermined. CDR1 is LGHDT and CDR2 is YNNKEL in the germline V gene (reference sequence). V lost 0 bases, J lost 3 bases, and 15 bases lay in between. This CDR3 spans 17 amino acids. The full variable domain, rest sourced from reference TRBV3-1 and TRBJ1-5, is DTAVSQTPKYLVTQMGNDKSIKCEQNLGHDTMYWYKQDSKKFLKIMFSYNNKELIINETVPNRFSPKSPDKAHLNLHINSLELGDSAVYFCASSQDPGQAFNQPQHFGDGTRLSIL.

The rearrangement links TRBV12-3 or TRBV12-4 to TRBJ2-7; tentative D call: TRBD1 (6 bases). This CDR3 has 14 amino acids. With 6 bases removed from V and 2 bases from J, the gap between germline ends came to 14 bases. The CDR3 DNA is TGTGCCAGCAGCCGCTCAGGGGCAACCTACGAGCAGTACTTC. This sequence encodes CASSRSGATYEQYF.

Here the CDR3 reads CASLRGGYNEQFF. For the CDR3, the DNA is TGTGCCAGCTTAAGGGGTGGTTACAATGAGCAGTTCTTC. The J gene is TRBJ2-1, the V gene TRBV6-6; D is perhaps TRBD1 (5 bases). Germline V gives CDR1 MNHNY, CDR2 SVGAGI (reference sequence). Trimming took off 8 bases at V and 4 bases at J, with 12 bases between the two ends. The CDR3 loop spans 13 amino acids.

This clonotype was found a few times. This sequence joins TRBV29-1 and TRBJ1-6, with 9 bases aligning to TRBD1. The CDR3 has 14 residues. Germline CDR1 is SQVTM and CDR2 is ANQGSEA. After removal of 5 bases from V and 10 bases from J, the junction contained 9 bases not matched to a gene. The CDR3 loop reads CSVTDGTGNSPLHF. The CDR3, as DNA: TGCAGCGTTACGGACGGGACAGGGAACTCACCCCTCCACTTT.

This clonotype was found a few times. The chain joins TRBV27 to TRBJ2-3, with 8 bases that match TRBD2. Germline-derived CDR1 and CDR2 are MNHEY and SMNVEV (reference sequence). V dropped 2 bases and J dropped 1; count of bases not matched to a gene: 11. There are 18 residues in the CDR3. CDR3 region: CASSLTSLGRGGTDTQYF. The CDR3 nucleotides read TGTGCCAGCAGTTTAACGTCCCTCGGGCGGGGGGGCACAGATACGCAGTATTTT.

The chain combines TRBV3-1 with TRBJ1-1; D may be TRBD1 (5 bases). Germline V CDR1 and CDR2: LGHDT, YNNKEL (reference sequence). This CDR3 spans 17 amino acids. Trimming removed 6 bases at V and 4 bases at J, with 24 bases between. The CDR3 here is CASSPRALGHKVTEAFF. The CDR3 bases are TGTGCCAGCAGTCCCAGGGCATTAGGGCACAAAGTCACTGAAGCTTTCTTT.